This T cell receptor beta chain was sequenced during a study of shared clonotypes between healthy human individuals. Concerning this clone: The antigen remains unidentified.

The assay was run at deep level. As originally analysed: Sequence data from immunoSEQ were junction-only and lacked quality scores; consequently, filtering differed. The table came from immunoSEQ multiplex PCR; TCRdb's copy has only in-frame clones and leaves some out. V, J and clone size reflect that table, while D and trimming were determined from the DNA. This sample has roughly 2.4 million clones, with approximately 94% found just once. Study-wide results and caveats: On the whole, naive subsets had larger estimated richness than memory subsets had. Shared clonotypes: about 4.6% naive CD4, roughly 3.8% naive CD8, 2% to 2.5% memory CD4, 0.4% memory CD8.

V lost 7 bases, J lost 5 bases, and 8 bases stayed unmatched. Germline assignment: CDR1 ENHRY and CDR2 SYGVKD. The CDR3 loop spans 15 amino acids. The source is a man in his late teens or twenties in good health. The chain combines TRBV10-3 with TRBJ2-1; 10 nucleotides line up with TRBD2. Material for sequencing was naive CD4+ T cells sorted from blood. Subset described: CD45RA+ positively selected. The CDR3 coding sequence is TGTGCCATCACGTCCGGGACTAGCGTCCACAATGAGCAGTTCTTC. It codes for CAITSGTSVHNEQFF.